This entry lists 25 T cell receptor beta chains sequenced from one sample in a study of blood T cell repertoires in COVID-19. Here immunoSEQ multiplex PCR was the method, and the copy in TCRdb shows in-frame clones only, minus some. The profile covers fewer than 250,000 clones, with around 88% appearing a single time and less than 3.5% taken by the ten largest. The specimen was peripheral blood. The receptors come from a man aged 50 to 59 with active or convalescent COVID-19.

J is TRBJ2-1 and V is TRBV2; possible D gene TRBD1, 6 bases. Germline V gene sequence: CDR1 SNHLY, CDR2 FYNNEI. This CDR3 spans 15 amino acids. The V and J ends lost 6 bases and 4 bases respectively, with 16 bases between them. Written as DNA, the CDR3 is TGTGCCAGCAGCCTAGAGACAGGAGCTTACAATGAGCAGTTCTTC. It codes for CASSLETGAYNEQFF.

J is TRBJ1-2 and V is TRBV5-1, with 7 bases aligning to TRBD1. CDR1 is SGHRS, CDR2 YFSETQ, per germline. The CDR3 length is 14 residues. The J segment lost 8 bases and the V segment lost 3 bases, leaving 10 bases of the junction unmatched. The CDR3 spells CASSSSTGHGGYTF. In nucleotides, the CDR3 is TGCGCCAGCAGCTCCTCGACAGGGCATGGCGGCTACACCTTC. Complete variable domain (other parts from reference TRBV5-1 and TRBJ1-2): KAGVTQTPRYLIKTRGQQVTLSCSPISGHRSVSWYQQTPGQGLQFLFEYFSETQRNKGNFPGRFSGRQFSNSRSEMNVSTLELGDSALYLCASSSSTGHGGYTFGSGTRLTVV.

The rearrangement uses TRBV7-9 and TRBJ1-5; TRBD1 aligns across 9 bases. Germline assignment: CDR1 SEHNR and CDR2 FQNEAQ (reference sequence). The CDR3 contains 16 residues. Trimming took 5 bases from V and 8 from J; bases not matched to a gene: 13. The CDR3 DNA sequence: TGTGCCAGCAGCCCAAGCCGGGACAGGGAGGGCGAGCCCCAGCATTTT. Its translation: CASSPSRDREGEPQHF. The variable domain in full, completed from reference TRBV7-9 and TRBJ1-5, reads DTGVSQNPRHKITKRGQNVTFRCDPISEHNRLYWYRQTLGQGPEFLTYFQNEAQLEKSRLLSDRFSAERPKGSFSTLEIQRTEQGDSAMYLCASSPSRDREGEPQHFGDGTRLSIL.

The V call is TRBV30, the J call TRBJ2-2; the match to TRBD1 covers 7 bases. This CDR3 contains 17 residues. The V segment lost 5 bases and the J segment 4 bases; nucleotides outside the gene matches: 16. From germline, CDR1 is GTSNPN and CDR2 SVGIG (reference sequence). CDR3 sequence: CAWGLKVGGSSTGELFF. DNA of the CDR3: TGTGCCTGGGGTTTGAAGGTAGGGGGCTCGAGCACCGGGGAGCTGTTTTTT.

The V and J genes are TRBV11-3 and TRBJ2-2; D is possibly TRBD2 (5 bases). Germline CDR1 and CDR2: SGHNT and YENEEA. Trimming stripped 2 bases from V and 6 bases from J, with 7 bases between. The CDR3 extends over 13 amino acids. The CDR3 DNA reads as TGTGCCAGCAGCTTACCGGGGTCCGGGGAGCTGTTTTTT. It codes for CASSLPGSGELFF.

This clone was picked up a small number of times. CDR3 DNA sequence: TGTGCCAGCAGCTTAAACGCGGACTTGACAGATACGCAGTATTTT. The encoded protein is CASSLNADLTDTQYF. The chain recombines TRBV7-3 with TRBJ2-3, with D maybe TRBD2 (5 bases). This CDR3 has 15 residues. Germline-derived CDR1 and CDR2 are SGHTA and FQGTGA. Trimming pared 1 base from V and 3 bases from J, leaving 11 bases between.

The V and J genes are TRBV11-3 and TRBJ2-7; TRBD2 aligns across 10 bases. CDR3 size: 15 residues. V was pared by 1 base and J by 7 bases, with 7 bases of the junction left unmatched. Germline V gene data show CDR1 as SGHNT and CDR2 as YENEEA. In DNA, the CDR3 is TGTGCCAGCAGCTTAGGGCTAGCGGGAGCGGATGAGCAGTACTTC. Residues: CASSLGLAGADEQYF.

The genes are TRBV19 and TRBJ1-3; the D gene is possibly TRBD1 (5 bases). The germline CDR1 and CDR2 sequences are LNHDA and SQIVND (reference sequence). V was cut by 3 bases and J by 3 bases, with 6 bases left in between. The CDR3 has 13 amino acids. The CDR3 spells CASSIRGGNTIYF. The CDR3 nucleotides are TGTGCCAGTAGTATTAGGGGTGGAAACACCATATATTTT.

V is TRBV28 and J is TRBJ2-7, with 8 bases fitting TRBD1. V shed 5 bases, J shed 5 bases, and the junction held 8 bases outside the gene matches. CDR1 is MDHEN and CDR2 is SYDVKM in the germline V gene. This CDR3 is 14 amino acids long. The DNA for the CDR3 is TGTGCCAGCAGTCGATTGGACAGGGCCCACGAGCAGTACTTC. Its translation is CASSRLDRAHEQYF. The variable domain in full, with the rest retrieved from reference TRBV28 and TRBJ2-7, is DVKVTQSSRYLVKRTGEKVFLECVQDMDHENMFWYRQDPGLGLRLIYFSYDVKMKEKGDIPEGYSVSREKKERFSLILESASTNQTSMYLCASSRLDRAHEQYFGPGTRLTVT.

The chain recombines TRBV11-2 with TRBJ2-2; 8 nucleotides line up with TRBD1. V lost 2 bases to trimming and J lost 8 bases; unmatched junction nucleotides: 13. The CDR3 runs to 17 residues. The germline CDR1 and CDR2 sequences are SGHAT and FQNNGV. The DNA for the CDR3 is TGTGCCAGCAGCTTACCCCCGGGACAGGTAACACCGGGGGAGCTGTTTTTT. This translates into CASSLPPGQVTPGELFF.

V and J are TRBV28 and TRBJ1-2; 7 nucleotides line up with TRBD1. V lost 7 bases to trimming and J lost 2 bases; unmatched junction nucleotides: 4. The CDR3 sequence is 13 residues long. The germline CDR1 and CDR2 sequences are MDHEN and SYDVKM. The chain's CDR3 is CASTLGQNYGYTF. CDR3 nucleotide sequence: TGTGCCAGCACCCTGGGACAGAACTATGGCTACACCTTC.

The chain employs TRBV4-3 and TRBJ2-4; TRBD2 agrees at 7 bases. The CDR3 runs to 14 residues. From germline, CDR1 is LGHNA and CDR2 YSLEER. Trimming at V came to 4 bases and at J to 7 bases, leaving 7 bases not matched to a gene. CDR3 in amino acids: CASSRLMGGNIQYF. The CDR3 DNA reads TGCGCCAGCAGCCGCCTGATGGGGGGGAACATTCAGTACTTC.

This chain links TRBV6-5 with TRBJ1-2; 10 bases are a match to TRBD1. CDR3 length equals 14 residues. CDR1 is MNHEY, CDR2 SVGAGI, per germline. The V gene end was trimmed by 6 bases and the J gene end by 4 bases; junction bases not matched to a gene: 5. For the CDR3, the DNA is TGTGCCAGCAGACCGGGACAGGGGATCTATGGCTACACCTTC. This codes for CASRPGQGIYGYTF.

The chain recombines TRBV11-2 with TRBJ1-1; possible D gene TRBD1, 5 bases. Germline V lookup: CDR1 SGHAT, CDR2 FQNNGV. V lost 4 bases to trimming and J lost 4 bases, with 16 bases between them. This CDR3 spans 15 amino acids. CDR3 sequence: CASSYSTGGGTEAFF. The DNA of the CDR3 is TGTGCCAGCAGCTATTCAACGGGGGGAGGCACTGAAGCTTTCTTT.

This chain links TRBV6-5 with TRBJ2-3; the match to TRBD1 covers 8 bases. The CDR3 has 14 amino acids. Trimming at V came to 7 bases and at J to 5 bases, leaving 8 bases not matched to a gene. Germline lookup yields CDR1 MNHEY and CDR2 SVGAGI. CDR3 coding DNA: TGTGCCAGCATTGCAGGACAGGGAATAGATACGCAGTATTTT. It translates to CASIAGQGIDTQYF.

Notes on this clone: One base away lies a much larger clone, so this may be a sequencing read error. The rearrangement links TRBV11-2 to TRBJ1-1; D remains ambiguous. Germline CDR1 and CDR2: SGHAT and FQNNGV. V lost 1 base, J lost 1 base, and 4 bases lay in between. The CDR3 extends over 13 amino acids. CDR3 residues: CASSLGQNTEAFF. In DNA form, the CDR3 reads TGTGCCAGCAGCTTAGGTCAGAACACTGAAGCTTTCTTT.

The rearrangement uses TRBV28 and TRBJ2-7, with D perhaps matching TRBD2 (6 bases). The CDR3 runs to 15 residues. Trimming cost V 5 bases and J 7 bases, with 21 bases left between them. From germline, CDR1 is MDHEN and CDR2 SYDVKM. The CDR3 loop is CASSQRQTGVSEQYF. The DNA of the CDR3 is TGTGCCAGCAGTCAGAGACAGACGGGGGTTAGTGAGCAGTACTTC.

This clone was detected only a few times. This chain joins TRBV2 and TRBJ2-3, with 10 bases fitting TRBD2. The germline CDR1 and CDR2 sequences are SNHLY and FYNNEI. The CDR3 consists of 16 residues. The J segment lost 4 bases and the V segment lost 6 bases, leaving 10 bases of the junction unmatched. The CDR3 loop reads CASRGGQAGGADTQYF. The DNA of the CDR3 is TGTGCCAGCAGAGGCGGTCAAGCGGGAGGGGCAGATACGCAGTATTTT.

CDR3 sequence (DNA): TGTGCCAGCAGTTTCGTCAGGGGAGCTGAAGCTTTCTTT. Encoded protein: CASSFVRGAEAFF. This chain joins TRBV12-3 or TRBV12-4 and TRBJ1-1, with D tentatively TRBD1 (6 bases). This CDR3 has 13 residues. The V and J ends lost 3 bases and 6 bases respectively, with 11 bases between them.

In its sample, this clone was seen once. The gene calls are TRBV7-6 and TRBJ1-2, with D possibly matching TRBD1 (6 bases). Trimming took off 0 bases at V and 7 bases at J, with 9 bases between the two ends. This CDR3 is 13 amino acids long. The germline gives CDR1 SGHVS, CDR2 FNYEAQ. CDR3 nucleotide sequence: TGTGCCAGCAGCTTAGCCCAGGGGAGTGGCTACACCTTC. This encodes CASSLAQGSGYTF.

This chain connects TRBV4-3 to TRBJ1-2, with D maybe TRBD1 (5 bases). Trimming removed 0 bases at V and 5 bases at J, with 13 bases between. This CDR3 is built from 15 residues. Germline CDR1 reads LGHNA; CDR2 reads YSLEER. CDR3 nucleotide sequence: TGCGCCAGCAGCCAAGACCCGACAGCCCCTTATGGCTACACCTTC. Translated: CASSQDPTAPYGYTF.

The chain has TRBV12-5 and TRBJ1-2; 10 nucleotides align to TRBD1. Germline loops: CDR1 LGHNT, CDR2 FRNRAP. This CDR3 region has 13 residues. Trimming took 6 bases from V and 8 from J; bases not matched to a gene: 6. Here the CDR3 reads CASGLTGGRGYTF. The CDR3 DNA reads as TGTGCTAGTGGCCTGACAGGGGGCAGGGGCTACACCTTC. The full variable domain, its missing parts supplied by reference TRBV12-5 and TRBJ1-2, is DARVTQTPRHKVTEMGQEVTMRCQPILGHNTVFWYRQTMMQGLELLAYFRNRAPLDDSGMPKDRFSAEMPDATLATLKIQPSEPRDSAVYFCASGLTGGRGYTFGSGTRLTVV.

This clone was detected once. The chain carries TRBV27 and TRBJ1-2, with D possibly being TRBD1 (5 bases). The CDR3 loop spans 12 amino acids. Trimming stripped 4 bases from V and 7 bases from J, with 10 bases between. Per germline, CDR1 MNHEY and CDR2 SMNVEV (reference sequence). The CDR3 DNA is TGTGCCAGCAGTTCGGGGGAAGGTGGCTACACCTTC. This gives the protein CASSSGEGGYTF.

The chain carries TRBV6-5 and TRBJ1-4; TRBD1 matches at 9 bases. CDR3 length equals 14 residues. V shed 6 bases, J shed 7 bases, and the junction held 6 bases outside the gene matches. Germline CDR1 MNHEY, CDR2 SVGAGI. Here the CDR3 reads CASRLDRGSEKLFF. The CDR3 coding sequence is TGTGCCAGCAGACTGGACAGGGGTAGTGAAAAACTGTTTTTT.

The gene calls are TRBV7-2 and TRBJ1-4; 9 nucleotides line up with TRBD1. Looked up from germline, CDR1 is SGHTA and CDR2 is FQGNSA. CDR3 length equals 15 residues. V shed 5 bases, J shed 4 bases, and the junction held 5 bases outside the gene matches. For the CDR3, the DNA is TGTGCCAGCAGCGCTACAGGGGGCTTTAATGAAAAACTGTTTTTT. It encodes CASSATGGFNEKLFF.